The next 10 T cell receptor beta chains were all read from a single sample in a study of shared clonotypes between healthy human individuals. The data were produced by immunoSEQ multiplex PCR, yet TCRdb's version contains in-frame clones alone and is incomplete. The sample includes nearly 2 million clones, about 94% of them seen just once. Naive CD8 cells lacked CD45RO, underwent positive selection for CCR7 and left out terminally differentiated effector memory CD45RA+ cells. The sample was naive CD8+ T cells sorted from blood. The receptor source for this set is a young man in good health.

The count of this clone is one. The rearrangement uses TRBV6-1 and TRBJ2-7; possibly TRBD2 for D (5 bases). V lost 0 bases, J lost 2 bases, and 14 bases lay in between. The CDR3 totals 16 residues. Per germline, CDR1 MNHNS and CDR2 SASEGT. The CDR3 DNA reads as TGTGCCAGCAGTGAAGCGCAGGATTGGGGAGCCTACGAGCAGTACTTC. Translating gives CASSEAQDWGAYEQYF.

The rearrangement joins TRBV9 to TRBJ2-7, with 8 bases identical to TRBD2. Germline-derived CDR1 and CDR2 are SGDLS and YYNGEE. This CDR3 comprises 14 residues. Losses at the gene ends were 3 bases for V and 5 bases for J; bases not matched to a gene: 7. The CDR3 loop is CASSASGRNDEQYF. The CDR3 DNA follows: TGTGCCAGCAGCGCAAGCGGGAGAAACGACGAGCAGTACTTC.

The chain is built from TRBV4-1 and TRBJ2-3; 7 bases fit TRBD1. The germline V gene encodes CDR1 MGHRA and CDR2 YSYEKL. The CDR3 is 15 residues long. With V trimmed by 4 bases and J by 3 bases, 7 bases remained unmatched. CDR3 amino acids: CASSPHLGQTDTQYF. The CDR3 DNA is TGCGCCAGCAGCCCCCACCTGGGACAGACAGATACGCAGTATTTT.

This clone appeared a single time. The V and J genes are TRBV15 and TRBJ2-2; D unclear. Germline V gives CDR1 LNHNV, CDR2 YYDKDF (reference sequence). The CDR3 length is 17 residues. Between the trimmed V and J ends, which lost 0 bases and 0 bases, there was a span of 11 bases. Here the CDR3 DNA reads TGTGCCACCAGCAGAGATAGGGCCAACGCGAACACCGGGGAGCTGTTTTTT. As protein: CATSRDRANANTGELFF. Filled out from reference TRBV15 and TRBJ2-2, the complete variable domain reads DAMVIQNPRYQVTQFGKPVTLSCSQTLNHNVMYWYQQKSSQAPKLLFHYYDKDFNNEADTPDNFQSRRPNTSFCFLDIRSPGLGDTAMYLCATSRDRANANTGELFFGEGSRLTVL.

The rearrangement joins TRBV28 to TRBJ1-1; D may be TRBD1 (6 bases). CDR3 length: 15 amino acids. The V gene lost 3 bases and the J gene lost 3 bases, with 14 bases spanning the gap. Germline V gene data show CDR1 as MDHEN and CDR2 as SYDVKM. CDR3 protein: CASSFRQVADTEAFF. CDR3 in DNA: TGTGCCAGCAGTTTTCGACAGGTTGCTGACACTGAAGCTTTCTTT.

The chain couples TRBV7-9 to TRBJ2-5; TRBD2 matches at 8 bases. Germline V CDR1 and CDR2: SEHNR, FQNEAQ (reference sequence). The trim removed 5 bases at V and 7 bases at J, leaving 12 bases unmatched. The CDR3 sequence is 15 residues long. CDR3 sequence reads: CASSEDGAGVGTQYF. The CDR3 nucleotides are TGTGCCAGCAGCGAGGATGGAGCGGGAGTGGGGACCCAGTACTTC.

The CDR3 nucleotides read TGTGCCAGCAGCTTGGTGTGGGGGGCAGGCACTGAAGCTTTCTTT. It specifies CASSLVWGAGTEAFF. The genes are TRBV5-6 and TRBJ1-1, with D possibly being TRBD1 (6 bases). The CDR3 is 15 residues long. Per the germline V gene, CDR1 is SGHDT and CDR2 is YYEEEE. V gave up 0 bases and J gave up 4 bases, with 13 bases separating them.

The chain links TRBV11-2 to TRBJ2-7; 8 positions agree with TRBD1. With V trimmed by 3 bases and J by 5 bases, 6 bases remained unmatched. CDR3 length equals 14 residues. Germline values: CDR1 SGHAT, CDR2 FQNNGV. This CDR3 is CASSFLTGGNEQYF. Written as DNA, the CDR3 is TGTGCCAGCAGCTTTCTCACAGGGGGTAACGAGCAGTACTTC.

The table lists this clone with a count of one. As DNA, the CDR3 is TGTGCCAGCAGTTTAGCAGGGTGGGACTACGAGCAGTACTTC. Protein: CASSLAGWDYEQYF. The chain links TRBV28 to TRBJ2-7, with D maybe TRBD1 (5 bases). Trimming pared 2 bases from V and 3 bases from J, leaving 11 bases between. Per germline, CDR1 MDHEN and CDR2 SYDVKM. The CDR3 runs to 14 residues.

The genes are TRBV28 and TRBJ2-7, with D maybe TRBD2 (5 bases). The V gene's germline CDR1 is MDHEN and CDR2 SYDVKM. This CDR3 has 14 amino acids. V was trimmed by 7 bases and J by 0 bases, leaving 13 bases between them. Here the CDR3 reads CASTPIGSSYEQYF. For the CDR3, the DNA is TGTGCCAGCACCCCTATTGGGAGCTCCTACGAGCAGTACTTC.